This entry lists 5 T cell receptor beta chains sequenced from one sample in a study of a mutant IDH1 vaccine in newly diagnosed glioma. Sequenced by immunoSEQ multiplex PCR; TCRdb stores in-frame clones only, minus some. The table lists over 50,000 clones, around 90% of them singletons. Noted time point: week 5, during vaccination. In every dose of vaccine, 300 ug of mutant IDH1 20-mer peptide was given alongside topical imiquimod. Their cognate antigens are unknown. The sequencing used PBMCs, collected from a glioma patient whose treatment included an IDH1 peptide vaccine. These receptors originate from a woman aged 40 to 49 with glioma.

This clone occurred once. The chain combines TRBV4-3 with TRBJ2-7; D may correspond to TRBD1 or TRBD2 (5 bases each). This CDR3 spans 14 amino acids. Germline CDR1 and CDR2: LGHNA and YSLEER. Trimming stripped 1 base from V and 4 bases from J, with 11 bases between. This CDR3 is CASSQGGGRYEQYF. The CDR3 nucleotides are TGCGCCAGCAGCCAAGGTGGGGGTAGATACGAGCAGTACTTC.

The V call is TRBV7-6, the J call TRBJ2-7; weak D call: TRBD1 (7 bases). The CDR3 is 13 amino acids. Trimming cost V 5 bases and J 3 bases, with 11 bases left between them. Germline CDR1 SGHVS, CDR2 FNYEAQ. CDR3 amino acids: CASSPGGSYEQYF. In DNA form, the CDR3 reads TGTGCCAGCAGCCCAGGGGGGAGCTACGAGCAGTACTTC.

This clone was counted once. The rearrangement links TRBV29-1 to TRBJ2-1; TRBD2 agrees at 11 bases. Germline assignment: CDR1 SQVTM and CDR2 ANQGSEA. The CDR3 contains 14 residues. Trimming at V came to 4 bases and at J to 4 bases, leaving 3 bases not matched to a gene. The DNA of the CDR3 is TGCAGCGTTGGTAGCGGGGGGGTATACAATGAGCAGTTCTTC. Translated: CSVGSGGVYNEQFF.

The chain joins TRBV19 to TRBJ1-2, with a weak D call TRBD1 (5 bases). V lost 5 bases and J lost 4, with 11 bases in between. The CDR3 runs 13 residues. Germline loops: CDR1 LNHDA, CDR2 SQIVND (reference sequence). CDR3 DNA sequence: TGTGCCAGTAGTCCCAGGGTACCCTATGGCTACACCTTC. Encoded protein: CASSPRVPYGYTF.

The J gene is TRBJ2-4, the V gene TRBV2, with D tentatively TRBD2 (6 bases). The CDR3 contains 15 residues. The V end was cut by 7 bases, the J end by 6 bases, with 19 bases between. Germline CDR1 SNHLY, CDR2 FYNNEI. DNA for the CDR3: TGTGCCAGCACCCGCGTTGGGGGAGGCGGAAACATTCAGTACTTC. Translating gives CASTRVGGGGNIQYF.